This TCR beta chain emerged from a study of lymphopenia after photon versus proton radiotherapy. Study-wide points: Post-nadir TCR diversity decline inversely tracked overall survival among those who died.

This clone has a single count. What it recognizes is unknown. Germline CDR1 PRHDT, CDR2 FYEKMQ (reference sequence). Trimming shortened V by 4 bases and J by 8 bases, and 12 bases separated the two germline ends. The CDR3 extends over 13 amino acids. Data came from immunoSEQ multiplex PCR; TCRdb stores just in-frame clones and leaves some out. Of 70,000 or so clones in the sample, around 90% are singletons; the top ten hold roughly 2.7%. This clonotype was obtained from a woman in her seventies with pancreatic cancer. The sequenced sample was peripheral blood, obtained from a patient treated with photon-based radiotherapy. The rearrangement uses TRBV13 and TRBJ2-1; D remains ambiguous. The CDR3: CASSYWDSDEQFF. In DNA form, the CDR3 reads TGTGCCAGCAGCTACTGGGATTCGGATGAGCAGTTCTTC.